The subject of this entry is one T cell receptor beta chain. The antigen is unknown. The sample is drawn from a study of cytomegalovirus exposure and HLA in healthy donors. Study conclusions and caveats: TCR association rates varied by HLA locus in a later analysis, with DRB1 highest and HLA-C lowest.

CDR1 LNHDA and CDR2 SQIVND come from the germline V gene (reference sequence). CDR3 length: 14 residues. V was clipped by 4 bases and J by 1 base, with 10 bases between them. Primers for the PCR totalled 60 Vbeta and 13 Jbeta. Profiling relied on immunoSEQ multiplex PCR, and the TCRdb table lists in-frame clones only, not all of them. The profile shows fewer than 150,000 clones, about 78% of them singletons. What was sequenced was PBMCs. This clonotype originated in a man between 45 and 60 years old in good health and CMV-seronegative. The genes are TRBV19 and TRBJ2-5; D not resolved. This CDR3 is CASSTPYSQETQYF. The CDR3 DNA is TGTGCCAGTAGTACTCCCTATAGCCAAGAGACCCAGTACTTC.